This passage covers 26 T cell receptor beta chains from one sample sequenced in a study of CD8+ T cells in alopecia areata. Treatment reported: oral pan-JAK inhibitor, 5-10 mg twice daily. As the sequencing template, cDNA was produced by extracting RNA and reverse transcribing it. TCRdb keeps only in-frame clones here, not all; method: immunoSEQ multiplex PCR. Altogether 110,000 or so clones are present, roughly 50% being singletons, with the ten largest covering about 3.4%. The material sequenced was CD4+ T cells sorted from blood, taken at week 24, from a patient treated with tofacitinib. All receptors come from a human donor with alopecia areata.

In DNA, the CDR3 is TGTGCCACCAGCAGAGATCGACGGCAGGCCTACGAGCAGTACTTC. Translation gives CATSRDRRQAYEQYF. This rearrangement joins TRBV15 to TRBJ2-7; no reliable D call. Germline CDR1 is LNHNV and CDR2 is YYDKDF (reference sequence). The V end was cut by 0 bases, the J end by 2 bases, with 11 bases between. The CDR3 spans 15 residues.

The chain couples TRBV9 to TRBJ1-6, with D possibly being TRBD1 (5 bases). CDR3 length: 13 residues. Germline CDR1 and CDR2: SGDLS and YYNGEE. The V end lost 7 bases, the J end lost 7 bases, and 12 bases lay between the germline ends. The CDR3 sequence is CASQTAPNSPLHF. The CDR3 DNA follows: TGTGCCAGCCAGACAGCACCGAATTCACCCCTCCACTTT.

The chain combines TRBV29-1 with TRBJ2-3, with D perhaps matching TRBD2 (6 bases). The CDR3 spans 12 residues. Trimming pared 6 bases from V and 4 bases from J, leaving 11 bases between. The germline V gene has CDR1 SQVTM and CDR2 ANQGSEA. The chain's CDR3 is CSVGSGADTQYF. DNA for the CDR3: TGCAGCGTGGGTAGCGGCGCAGATACGCAGTATTTT.

The chain combines TRBV18 with TRBJ2-3, with 7 nucleotides matching TRBD2. Looked up from germline, CDR1 is KGHSH and CDR2 is LQKENI. Trimming removed 2 bases from V and 0 bases from J; junction bases left unmatched: 2. The CDR3 is 15 residues long. CDR3 bases: TGTGCCAGCTCACCAGTCGGGGGGAGCACAGATACGCAGTATTTT. It codes for CASSPVGGSTDTQYF.

The rearrangement uses TRBV30 and TRBJ1-5; 9 nucleotides line up with TRBD1. The J segment lost 1 base and the V segment lost 5 bases, leaving 0 bases of the junction unmatched. CDR1 and CDR2 from the germline V gene are GTSNPN and SVGIG (reference sequence). The CDR3 contains 13 residues. The CDR3 region is CAWGQGSNQPQHF. The CDR3, as DNA: TGTGCCTGGGGACAGGGGAGCAATCAGCCCCAGCATTTT. Looking up the rest from reference TRBV30 and TRBJ1-5 gives the full variable domain: SQTIHQWPATLVQPVGSPLSLECTVEGTSNPNLYWYRQAAGRGLQLLFYSVGIGQISSEVPQNLSASRPQDRQFILSSKKLLLSDSGFYLCAWGQGSNQPQHFGDGTRLSIL.

J is TRBJ1-5 and V is TRBV7-9; D is possibly TRBD1 (6 bases). The V end lost 1 base, the J end lost 0 bases, and 13 bases lay between the germline ends. This CDR3 has 17 amino acids. Germline-derived CDR1 and CDR2 are SEHNR and FQNEAQ (reference sequence). CDR3 in amino acids: CASSLGAGVASNQPQHF. CDR3 in DNA: TGTGCCAGCAGCTTAGGGGCAGGGGTGGCTAGCAATCAGCCCCAGCATTTT.

This clone was picked up a small number of times. The chain is built from TRBV6-5 and TRBJ2-3; no clear D. The germline V gene encodes CDR1 MNHEY and CDR2 SVGAGI. The V end lost 0 bases, the J end lost 1 base, and 8 bases lay between the germline ends. This CDR3 has 15 amino acids. The DNA of the CDR3 is TGTGCCAGCAGTTACTCGACCCCACGCACAGATACGCAGTATTTT. Translating gives CASSYSTPRTDTQYF.

CDR3 residues: CASSLVGGSTVQYF. The CDR3 DNA reads TGTGCCAGCAGCTTAGTTGGCGGTTCTACGGTGCAGTACTTC. The rearrangement joins TRBV7-2 to TRBJ2-7; D is ambiguous. The CDR3 length is 14 residues. V shed 1 base and J shed 9 bases, with 16 bases lying between them. Germline CDR1 reads SGHTA; CDR2 reads FQGNSA.

This chain links TRBV5-1 with TRBJ2-5, with 7 bases that match TRBD2. Germline loops: CDR1 SGHRS, CDR2 YFSETQ. This CDR3 region has 16 residues. The trim removed 5 bases at V and 5 bases at J, leaving 15 bases unmatched. CDR3 protein: CASSSRLRESGETQYF. The CDR3 bases are TGCGCCAGCAGTTCTCGTTTGCGGGAGAGCGGGGAGACCCAGTACTTC.

The chain joins TRBV25-1 to TRBJ2-1; D gene unclear. The CDR3 contains 14 residues. CDR1 is MGHDK and CDR2 is SYGVNS in the germline V gene. With 2 bases removed from V and 4 bases from J, the gap between germline ends came to 9 bases. The CDR3 nucleotides are TGTGCCAGCAGTGAAAGTTCAGTTTACAATGAGCAGTTCTTC. As protein: CASSESSVYNEQFF.

V usage is TRBV7-9 and J usage is TRBJ2-1, with D hard to call. The V end was cut by 4 bases, the J end by 3 bases, with 4 bases between. Germline CDR1 reads SEHNR; CDR2 reads FQNEAQ (reference sequence). CDR3 length equals 12 residues. The CDR3, as DNA: TGTGCCAGCAGCTATAGCTACAATGAGCAGTTCTTC. Its protein product is CASSYSYNEQFF.

J is TRBJ2-5 and V is TRBV5-4; D gene uncertain. This CDR3 is built from 13 residues. Deletions cut 2 bases from V and 5 bases from J, with 10 bases between. In germline, CDR1 is SGHNT, CDR2 YYREEE (reference sequence). The DNA of the CDR3 is TGTGCCAGCAGCTTAGTTCCTCCGGAGACCCAGTACTTC. Its translation: CASSLVPPETQYF.

CDR3 coding DNA: TGCAGTGCTTTGGGTTGGGAGACCCAGTACTTC. Amino acid sequence: CSALGWETQYF. V and J are TRBV20-1 and TRBJ2-5, with D unclear. Germline V gene sequence: CDR1 DFQATT, CDR2 SNEGSKA (reference sequence). The CDR3 extends over 11 amino acids. V was clipped by 5 bases and J by 5 bases, with 9 bases between them.

J is TRBJ2-7 and V is TRBV9; D perhaps matches TRBD2 (5 bases). The CDR3 totals 16 residues. The ends were cut back, 0 bases at V and 2 bases at J, with 15 bases in the middle. Looked up from germline, CDR1 is SGDLS and CDR2 is YYNGEE. The DNA of the CDR3 is TGTGCCAGCAGCGTAGGGGCCAGCGGAAGGCCCTACGAGCAGTACTTC. Translating gives CASSVGASGRPYEQYF.

The chain is built from TRBV10-3 and TRBJ1-5; TRBD1 is a possible D gene (5 bases). Germline lookup yields CDR1 ENHRY and CDR2 SYGVKD. The CDR3 is 14 residues long. V dropped 3 bases and J dropped 2 bases, with 8 bases sitting between them. Here the CDR3 reads CAISDGHGNQPQHF. The CDR3 nucleotides read TGTGCCATCAGTGATGGACACGGCAATCAGCCCCAGCATTTT.

The rearrangement links TRBV7-2 to TRBJ2-5; D not resolved. The V gene's germline CDR1 is SGHTA and CDR2 FQGNSA. The CDR3 totals 14 residues. V was cut by 5 bases and J by 5 bases, with 15 bases left in between. The CDR3 is CASSPAPGGETQYF. CDR3 DNA: TGTGCCAGCAGCCCTGCCCCAGGCGGTGAGACCCAGTACTTC.

The rearrangement uses TRBV5-6 and TRBJ2-4, with 12 bases that match TRBD2. V was pared by 4 bases and J by 13 bases, with 9 bases of the junction left unmatched. This CDR3 contains 14 residues. Germline-derived CDR1 and CDR2 are SGHDT and YYEEEE. In DNA, the CDR3 is TGTGCCAGCAGCCCCGGGACTAGCGGGTCGATCCAGTACTTC. This gives the protein CASSPGTSGSIQYF.

This rearrangement joins TRBV27 to TRBJ2-2; weak D call: TRBD1 (6 bases). CDR3 length: 16 residues. CDR1 is MNHEY, CDR2 SMNVEV, per germline (reference sequence). V was pared by 5 bases and J by 2 bases, with 15 bases between. This chain's CDR3 is CASSPGTPENTGELFF. Here the CDR3 DNA reads TGTGCCAGCAGTCCTGGGACACCCGAAAACACCGGGGAGCTGTTTTTT.

As DNA, the CDR3 is TGCAGCACTCGGACGGCGAACACCGGGGAGCTGTTTTTT. Its protein product is CSTRTANTGELFF. This chain joins TRBV29-1 and TRBJ2-2; D call uncertain. The germline V gene has CDR1 SQVTM and CDR2 ANQGSEA. Trimming cost V 8 bases and J 0 bases, with 10 bases left between them. The CDR3 totals 13 residues.

The chain uses TRBV10-3 and TRBJ2-5, with 7 positions matching TRBD2. J gave up 1 base and V 11 bases, and 7 bases lay outside the gene matches. The germline gives CDR1 ENHRY, CDR2 SYGVKD. This CDR3 is built from 13 residues. CDR3 nucleotides: TGTGCCCATTCCGGCGGGGGCCAAGAGACCCAGTACTTC. It specifies CAHSGGGQETQYF.

This clone was counted between two and nine times. The chain employs TRBV7-9 and TRBJ2-2; 9 positions match TRBD1. In germline, CDR1 is SEHNR, CDR2 FQNEAQ (reference sequence). J lost 3 bases, V lost 5 bases, and 10 bases had no gene match. CDR3 length: 17 residues. The CDR3 coding sequence is TGTGCCAGCAGCCCCAGGTCAGGGGACAGGGACACCGGGGAGCTGTTTTTT. Residues: CASSPRSGDRDTGELFF.

In this sample, this clone turned up once. The chain combines TRBV4-2 with TRBJ2-1, with a weak D call TRBD2 (5 bases). The germline gives CDR1 LGHNA, CDR2 YNFKEQ. V was shortened by 2 bases and J by 5 bases, with 10 bases between the two germline ends. The CDR3 spans 14 residues. The CDR3 coding sequence is TGTGCCAGCAGCCAACCTTTACTAGACAATGAGCAGTTCTTC. Its protein product is CASSQPLLDNEQFF.

The V and J genes are TRBV27 and TRBJ2-1; no clear D gene. The germline V and J ends were trimmed by 9 bases and 2 bases, with 17 bases remaining between them. CDR3 length: 15 residues. CDR1 MNHEY and CDR2 SMNVEV come from the germline V gene (reference sequence). CDR3 region: CASMRRGAPYNEQFF. DNA for the CDR3: TGTGCCAGTATGCGTCGCGGAGCGCCCTACAATGAGCAGTTCTTC.

V is TRBV19 and J is TRBJ1-4; D gene uncertain. CDR1 LNHDA and CDR2 SQIVND come from the germline V gene (reference sequence). The V gene lost 8 bases and the J gene lost 0 bases, with 10 bases spanning the gap. The CDR3 spans 14 residues. CDR3 residues: CASRDGATNEKLFF. Here the CDR3 DNA reads TGTGCCAGTCGCGACGGTGCAACTAATGAAAAACTGTTTTTT.

V is TRBV29-1 and J is TRBJ1-4, with TRBD1 as a possible D gene (6 bases). The CDR3 extends over 15 amino acids. Per the germline V gene, CDR1 is SQVTM and CDR2 is ANQGSEA. V dropped 0 bases and J dropped 4 bases, with 12 bases sitting between them. In DNA, the CDR3 is TGCAGCGTTGAAGACGGGGGCAATGATAATGAAAAACTGTTTTTT. Protein: CSVEDGGNDNEKLFF.

CDR3 amino acids: CASSVTPSQGDEQFF. Written as DNA, the CDR3 is TGCGCCAGCAGCGTGACACCTTCTCAGGGGGATGAGCAGTTCTTC. This chain uses TRBV5-1 with TRBJ2-1; 7 nucleotides align to TRBD1. Germline loops: CDR1 SGHRS, CDR2 YFSETQ. V gave up 4 bases and J gave up 8 bases; unmatched junction bases: 12. The CDR3 has 15 residues.